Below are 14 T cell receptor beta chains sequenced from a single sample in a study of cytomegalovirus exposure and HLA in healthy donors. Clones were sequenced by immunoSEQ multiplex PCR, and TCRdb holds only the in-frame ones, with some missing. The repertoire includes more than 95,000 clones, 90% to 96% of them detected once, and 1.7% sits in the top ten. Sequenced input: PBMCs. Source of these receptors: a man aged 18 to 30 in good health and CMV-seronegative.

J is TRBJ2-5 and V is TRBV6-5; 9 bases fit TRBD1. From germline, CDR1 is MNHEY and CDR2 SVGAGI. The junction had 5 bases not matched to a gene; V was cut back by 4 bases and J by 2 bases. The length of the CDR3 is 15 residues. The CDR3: CASSSWTGAQETQYF. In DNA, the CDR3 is TGTGCCAGCAGTTCCTGGACAGGGGCGCAAGAGACCCAGTACTTC.

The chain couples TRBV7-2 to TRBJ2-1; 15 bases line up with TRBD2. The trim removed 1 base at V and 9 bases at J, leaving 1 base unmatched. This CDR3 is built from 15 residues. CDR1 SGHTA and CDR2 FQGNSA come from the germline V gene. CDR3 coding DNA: TGTGCCAGCAGCTTAGGGGGACTAGCGGGAGGTGAGCAGTTCTTC. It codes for CASSLGGLAGGEQFF. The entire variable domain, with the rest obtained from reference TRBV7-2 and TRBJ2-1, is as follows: GAGVSQSPSNKVTEKGKDVELRCDPISGHTALYWYRQSLGQGLEFLIYFQGNSAPDKSGLPSDRFSAERTGGSVSTLTIQRTQQEDSAVYLCASSLGGLAGGEQFFGPGTRLTVL.

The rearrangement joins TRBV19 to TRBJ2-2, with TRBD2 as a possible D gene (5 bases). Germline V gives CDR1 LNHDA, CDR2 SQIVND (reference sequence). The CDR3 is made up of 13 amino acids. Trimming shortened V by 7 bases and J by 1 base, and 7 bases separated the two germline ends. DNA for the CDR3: TGTGCCAGTACCGCGGGGAACACCGGGGAGCTGTTTTTT. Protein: CASTAGNTGELFF.

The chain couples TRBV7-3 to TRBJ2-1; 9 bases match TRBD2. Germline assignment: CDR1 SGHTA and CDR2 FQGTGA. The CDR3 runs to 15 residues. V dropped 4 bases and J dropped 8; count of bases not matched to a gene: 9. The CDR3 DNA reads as TGTGCCAGCAGCTCGTCACTAGCGGGCGGGGATGAGCAGTTCTTC. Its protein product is CASSSSLAGGDEQFF.

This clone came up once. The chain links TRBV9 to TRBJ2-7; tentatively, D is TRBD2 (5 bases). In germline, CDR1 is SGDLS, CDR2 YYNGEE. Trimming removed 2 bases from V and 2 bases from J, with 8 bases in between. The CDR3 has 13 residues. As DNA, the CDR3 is TGTGCCAGCAGCGTCGGGATAACCTACGAGCAGTACTTC. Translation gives CASSVGITYEQYF.

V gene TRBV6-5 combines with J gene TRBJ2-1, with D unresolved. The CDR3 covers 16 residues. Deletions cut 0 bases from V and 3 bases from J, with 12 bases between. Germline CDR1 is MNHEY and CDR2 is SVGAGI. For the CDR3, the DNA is TGTGCCAGCAGTTACTCGTCAGGATTGGACTACAATGAGCAGTTCTTC. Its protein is CASSYSSGLDYNEQFF.

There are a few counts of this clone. The CDR3 DNA sequence: TGTGCCAGCAGTTTATCGGGGGGAGACAATGAGCAGTTCTTC. It translates to CASSLSGGDNEQFF. The rearrangement joins TRBV28 to TRBJ2-1; 7 bases agree with TRBD2. The CDR3 is 14 residues long. The V and J ends lost 1 base and 5 bases, in that order; junction bases with no gene match: 2. In germline, CDR1 is MDHEN, CDR2 SYDVKM. The full variable domain, completed using reference TRBV28 and TRBJ2-1, is DVKVTQSSRYLVKRTGEKVFLECVQDMDHENMFWYRQDPGLGLRLIYFSYDVKMKEKGDIPEGYSVSREKKERFSLILESASTNQTSMYLCASSLSGGDNEQFFGPGTRLTVL.

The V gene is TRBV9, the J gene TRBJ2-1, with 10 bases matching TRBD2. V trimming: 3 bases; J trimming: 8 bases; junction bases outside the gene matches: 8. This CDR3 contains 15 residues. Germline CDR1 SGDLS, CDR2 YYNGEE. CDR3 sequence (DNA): TGTGCCAGCAGCGCTTCCGGGACTAGCGAATATGAGCAGTTCTTC. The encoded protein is CASSASGTSEYEQFF.

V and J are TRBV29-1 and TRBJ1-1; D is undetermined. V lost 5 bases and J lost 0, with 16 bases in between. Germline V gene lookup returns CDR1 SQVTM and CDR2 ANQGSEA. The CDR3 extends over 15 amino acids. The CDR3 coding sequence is TGCAGCGTTTTCCAAAACCAGTTAATGAACACTGAAGCTTTCTTT. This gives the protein CSVFQNQLMNTEAFF.

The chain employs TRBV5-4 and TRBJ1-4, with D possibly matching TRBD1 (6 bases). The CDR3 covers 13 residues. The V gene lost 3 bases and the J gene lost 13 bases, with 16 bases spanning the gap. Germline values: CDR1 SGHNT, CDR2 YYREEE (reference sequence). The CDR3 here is CASSSVREGGLFF. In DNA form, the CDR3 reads TGTGCCAGCAGCTCAGTCCGGGAGGGGGGACTGTTTTTT.

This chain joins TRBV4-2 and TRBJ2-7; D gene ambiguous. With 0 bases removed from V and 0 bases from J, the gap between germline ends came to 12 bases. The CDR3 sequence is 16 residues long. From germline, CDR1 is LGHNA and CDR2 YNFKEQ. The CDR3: CASSQEEETNSYEQYF. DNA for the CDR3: TGTGCCAGCAGCCAAGAAGAGGAAACTAACTCCTACGAGCAGTACTTC.

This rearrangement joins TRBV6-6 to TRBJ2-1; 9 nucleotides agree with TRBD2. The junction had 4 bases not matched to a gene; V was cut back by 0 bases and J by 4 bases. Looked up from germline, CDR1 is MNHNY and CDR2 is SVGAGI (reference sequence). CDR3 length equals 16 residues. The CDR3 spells CASSYSTTSGYNEQFF. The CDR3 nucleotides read TGTGCCAGCAGTTACTCGACGACTAGCGGATACAATGAGCAGTTCTTC.

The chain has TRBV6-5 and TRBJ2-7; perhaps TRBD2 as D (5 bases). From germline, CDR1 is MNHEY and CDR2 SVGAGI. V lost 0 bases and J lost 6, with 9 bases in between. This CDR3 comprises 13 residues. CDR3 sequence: CASSYSKRAEQYF. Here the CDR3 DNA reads TGTGCCAGCAGTTACTCGAAGAGGGCCGAGCAGTACTTC.

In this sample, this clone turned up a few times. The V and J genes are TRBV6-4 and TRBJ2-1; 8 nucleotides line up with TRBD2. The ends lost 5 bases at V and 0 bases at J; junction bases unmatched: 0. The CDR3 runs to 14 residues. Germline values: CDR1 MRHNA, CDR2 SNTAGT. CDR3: CASSSGSSYNEQFF. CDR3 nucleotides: TGTGCCAGCAGTAGCGGGAGCTCCTACAATGAGCAGTTCTTC.